Following are 24 T cell receptor beta chains from one sample sequenced in a study of CD8 T cells in ankylosing spondylitis. Overall study findings and caveats: What seemed typical of ankylosing spondylitis blood was a TCR beta motif built from several highly homologous variants.

TCRdb passed the 5' RACE reads through MiXCR, listing each CDR3 protein once. The sample yields about 840,000 distinct CDR3 sequences, 10% to 15% seen once. Antigens of these TCRs are unknown. The sequencing sample was made of blood, either unsorted or a sorted T cell fraction (not recorded which). The receptors were sampled from a male donor with ankylosing spondylitis.

This clonotype came up a few times. The rearrangement links TRBV5-1 to TRBJ1-1; D perhaps matches TRBD1 (5 bases). The CDR3 spans 13 residues. CDR1 is SGHRS, CDR2 YFSETQ, per germline. V shed 4 bases and J shed 5 bases, with 12 bases lying between them. CDR3 protein: CASSPGRRTEAFF. The CDR3 coding sequence is TGCGCCAGCAGCCCGGGACGTAGGACTGAAGCTTTCTTT.

This clonotype was counted only a few times. The gene calls are TRBV29-1 and TRBJ1-1, with TRBD1 matching 7 bases. Germline CDR1 is SQVTM and CDR2 is ANQGSEA. J gave up 4 bases and V 3 bases, and 2 bases lay outside the gene matches. The CDR3 length is 12 residues. The CDR3 spells CSVDRGFTEAFF. The CDR3 DNA reads TGCAGCGTTGACAGGGGGTTCACTGAAGCTTTCTTT. Combining the CDR3 with reference TRBV29-1 and TRBJ1-1 gives the whole variable domain SAVISQKPSRDICQRGTSLTIQCQVDSQVTMMFWYRQQPGQSLTLIATANQGSEATYESGFVIDKFPISRPNLTFSTLTVSNMSPEDSSIYLCSVDRGFTEAFFGQGTRLTVV.

This clonotype was detected ten times or more. This chain connects TRBV6-1 to TRBJ2-7, with 12 nucleotides matching TRBD2. The trim removed 4 bases at V and 6 bases at J, leaving 1 base unmatched. The germline gives CDR1 MNHNS, CDR2 SASEGT. This CDR3 is 13 amino acids long. CDR3 bases: TGTGCCAGCAGTGGGACTAGCGGGACCGAGCAGTACTTC. Translation gives CASSGTSGTEQYF.

V is TRBV23-1 and J is TRBJ2-5; 12 bases map to TRBD1. TRBV23-1 is an ORF, with its function uncertain. The CDR3 is 19 residues long. Trimming removed 4 bases from V and 5 bases from J; junction bases left unmatched: 17. The CDR3 region is CASSLRDRGRIPSTETQYF. The CDR3 DNA sequence: TGCGCCAGCAGTCTAAGGGACAGGGGGCGAATACCCTCTACGGAGACCCAGTACTTC.

This chain's CDR3 is CASSLLGVGVTDTQYF. The CDR3 bases are TGTGCCAGCAGCCTTCTTGGAGTGGGGGTCACAGATACGCAGTATTTT. The gene calls are TRBV7-2 and TRBJ2-3; D assignment may be TRBD1 or TRBD2 (5 bases each). Germline CDR1 and CDR2: SGHTA and FQGNSA. Trimming took off 5 bases at V and 2 bases at J, with 17 bases between the two ends. The CDR3 length is 16 residues. The full variable domain, rest sourced from reference TRBV7-2 and TRBJ2-3, is GAGVSQSPSNKVTEKGKDVELRCDPISGHTALYWYRQSLGQGLEFLIYFQGNSAPDKSGLPSDRFSAERTGGSVSTLTIQRTQQEDSAVYLCASSLLGVGVTDTQYFGPGTRLTVL.

Here the CDR3 reads CSARGPAAFNTEAFF. CDR3 nucleotides: TGCAGTGCTAGGGGCCCAGCGGCCTTTAACACTGAAGCTTTCTTT. The chain uses TRBV20-1 and TRBJ1-1; no reliable D call. Germline CDR1 reads DFQATT; CDR2 reads SNEGSKA (reference sequence). The CDR3 sequence is 15 residues long. Trimming removed 3 bases at V and 2 bases at J, with 16 bases between.

The CDR3 sequence: CSAPQGAGETQYF. The CDR3 DNA sequence: TGCAGTGCTCCACAGGGGGCGGGAGAGACCCAGTACTTC. V gene TRBV20-1 combines with J gene TRBJ2-5; 9 positions match TRBD1. From germline, CDR1 is DFQATT and CDR2 SNEGSKA (reference sequence). The CDR3 is 13 residues long. The trim removed 5 bases at V and 4 bases at J, leaving 5 bases unmatched.

V gene TRBV7-9 combines with J gene TRBJ2-3, with D unresolved. V was clipped by 8 bases and J by 0 bases, with 9 bases between them. Germline V gives CDR1 SEHNR, CDR2 FQNEAQ (reference sequence). This CDR3 spans 13 amino acids. The CDR3 is CASGVYSTDTQYF. CDR3 DNA: TGTGCCAGCGGGGTATATAGCACAGATACGCAGTATTTT.

The chain recombines TRBV10-3 with TRBJ1-2; the match to TRBD1 covers 7 bases. The CDR3 contains 13 residues. Germline CDR1 is ENHRY and CDR2 is SYGVKD. V gave up 6 bases and J gave up 4 bases; unmatched junction bases: 5. CDR3 DNA: TGTGCCATCAGCGACAGGGAGGGCTATGGCTACACCTTC. This sequence encodes CAISDREGYGYTF.

A few counts support this clonotype. The chain has TRBV29-1 and TRBJ1-2; TRBD1 matches 11 bases. The germline V gene has CDR1 SQVTM and CDR2 ANQGSEA. V trimming: 4 bases; J trimming: 7 bases; junction bases outside the gene matches: 5. The CDR3 loop spans 13 amino acids. In DNA form, the CDR3 reads TGCAGCGTTGTGGACAGGGGGCGAAGTGGCTACACCTTC. It is translated as CSVVDRGRSGYTF.

This clonotype came up many times. The rearrangement joins TRBV4-3 to TRBJ2-1, with 9 bases that match TRBD2. V lost 3 bases, J lost 4 bases, and 10 bases stayed unmatched. CDR1 is LGHNA, CDR2 YSLEER, per germline. This CDR3 has 17 amino acids. In DNA form, the CDR3 reads TGCGCCAGCAGCCACCATAGCGGGGGCAGGAATTACAATGAGCAGTTCTTC. Translated: CASSHHSGGRNYNEQFF.

This clonotype came up many times. The CDR3 nucleotides read TGCAGTGCTTCCTTCGGGATTAATGAAAAACTGTTTTTT. Its protein is CSASFGINEKLFF. The chain combines TRBV20-1 with TRBJ1-4; no reliable D call. The CDR3 loop spans 13 amino acids. V was pared by 5 bases and J by 4 bases, with 11 bases between. Germline V gives CDR1 DFQATT, CDR2 SNEGSKA (reference sequence).

In the case of this clonotype: The germline gene is not matched at one end of the junction; a read error may be the cause. This sequence joins TRBV20-1 and TRBJ2-7; 7 bases map to TRBD2. The CDR3 covers 13 residues. The germline V gene encodes CDR1 DFQATT and CDR2 SNEGSKA (reference sequence). The CDR3: CNANRGRDYEQYF. The CDR3 DNA reads TGCAATGCTAACCGCGGGAGAGACTACGAGCAGTACTTC.

This clonotype was recorded a few times. V is TRBV28 and J is TRBJ1-1; no firm D call. Trimming pared 4 bases from V and 5 bases from J, leaving 17 bases between. The CDR3 length is 15 residues. Germline loops: CDR1 MDHEN, CDR2 SYDVKM. This CDR3 is CASSSVGWDYTEAFF. CDR3 coding DNA: TGTGCCAGCAGTTCCGTGGGATGGGATTATACTGAAGCTTTCTTT.

In its sample, this clonotype was seen many times. The chain employs TRBV12-3 or TRBV12-4 and TRBJ1-5; D possibly corresponds to TRBD1 (5 bases). Trimming stripped 5 bases from V and 7 bases from J, with 9 bases between. CDR3 length: 12 amino acids. CDR3 protein: CASSHRLQPQHF. CDR3 nucleotide sequence: TGTGCCAGCAGTCACAGGTTACAGCCCCAGCATTTT.

V gene TRBV9 combines with J gene TRBJ1-6, with a tentative D call TRBD1 (5 bases). V lost 2 bases and J lost 0, with 12 bases in between. CDR1 and CDR2 (germline): SGDLS, YYNGEE. There are 17 residues in the CDR3. The CDR3 protein is CASSVSAGSSYNSPLHF. CDR3 nucleotides: TGTGCCAGCAGCGTCTCCGCAGGGAGCTCCTATAATTCACCCCTCCACTTT.

The rearrangement joins TRBV7-6 to TRBJ1-4, with D perhaps matching TRBD1 (5 bases). Trimming cost V 6 bases and J 3 bases, with 11 bases left between them. Per germline, CDR1 SGHVS and CDR2 FNYEAQ. This CDR3 is 14 amino acids long. CDR3 loop: CASSVVGANEKLFF. Written as DNA, the CDR3 is TGTGCCAGCAGTGTGGTGGGGGCTAATGAAAAACTGTTTTTT.

This clonotype came up many times. The chain is built from TRBV5-6 and TRBJ1-6, with 7 nucleotides matching TRBD1. Germline assignment: CDR1 SGHDT and CDR2 YYEEEE. Unmatched junction bases numbered 13, after V lost 6 bases and J lost 10 bases. The CDR3 contains 15 residues. The CDR3 region is CASTRREGARSPLHF. CDR3 DNA: TGTGCCAGCACCCGACGTGAGGGGGCCAGGTCACCCCTCCACTTT.

The sample holds many counts of this clonotype. This chain uses TRBV7-2 with TRBJ1-2; D gene ambiguous. Germline values: CDR1 SGHTA, CDR2 FQGNSA. The length of the CDR3 is 13 residues. V was pared by 4 bases and J by 7 bases, with 13 bases between. The CDR3 protein is CASSSGPLGGYTF. The CDR3 nucleotides are TGTGCCAGCAGCTCCGGACCCCTAGGTGGCTACACCTTC.

There are many counts of this clonotype. V usage is TRBV11-1 and J usage is TRBJ2-1; tentative D call: TRBD2 (5 bases). This CDR3 region has 13 residues. Germline V gene lookup returns CDR1 SGHAT and CDR2 FQDESV (reference sequence). V gave up 6 bases and J gave up 5 bases, with 11 bases separating them. Here the CDR3 reads CASSTVAHNEQFF. The CDR3 nucleotides read TGTGCCAGCAGTACAGTAGCGCACAATGAGCAGTTCTTC.

This sequence joins TRBV29-1 and TRBJ2-5; 10 bases align to TRBD1. There are 14 residues in the CDR3. The V gene end was trimmed by 8 bases and the J gene end by 3 bases; junction bases not matched to a gene: 9. Per germline, CDR1 SQVTM and CDR2 ANQGSEA. The CDR3 DNA follows: TGCAGCACAAGAGGACAGGGGGGGAAAGAGACCCAGTACTTC. Amino acid sequence: CSTRGQGGKETQYF.

This clonotype came up a few times. The gene calls are TRBV12-3 or TRBV12-4 and TRBJ2-5; 12 nucleotides agree with TRBD2. V was pared by 4 bases and J by 5 bases, with 5 bases of the junction left unmatched. The CDR3 runs 15 residues. The CDR3 protein is CASSSRTSGVETQYF. The CDR3 DNA is TGTGCCAGCAGTTCTCGGACTAGCGGGGTGGAGACCCAGTACTTC.

This clonotype showed up just a few times. The rearrangement joins TRBV20-1 to TRBJ2-1; D may be TRBD2 (7 bases). From germline, CDR1 is DFQATT and CDR2 SNEGSKA (reference sequence). The CDR3 is made up of 14 amino acids. Between the trimmed V and J ends, which lost 0 bases and 9 bases, there was a span of 15 bases. In DNA form, the CDR3 reads TGCAGTGCTAGAGATCGACGGGGGGCGAGTGAGCAGTTCTTC. It codes for CSARDRRGASEQFF.

This clonotype was picked up many times. The chain employs TRBV15 and TRBJ1-2; D gene unclear. Germline V gene lookup returns CDR1 LNHNV and CDR2 YYDKDF (reference sequence). V lost 0 bases and J 7 bases, leaving 12 bases between the germline ends. The CDR3 spans 14 residues. The CDR3 nucleotides are TGTGCCACCAGCAGAGATCGTGAAAGTTCTGGCTACACCTTC. Its translation is CATSRDRESSGYTF.